The 22 T cell receptor beta chains given below trace back to one sample, sequenced in a study of blood T cell repertoires in COVID-19. Repertoires were generated with immunoSEQ multiplex PCR, while TCRdb's copy carries only in-frame clones and drops some. The data show tens of thousands of clones, with roughly 89% seen just once and over 7.5% held by the top ten. The sequenced sample consisted of peripheral blood. These TCRs come from a human donor in a cohort sampled during active COVID-19.

The J gene is TRBJ2-4, the V gene TRBV6-5; D is uncertain. CDR3 length equals 13 residues. Germline lookup yields CDR1 MNHEY and CDR2 SVGAGI. Deletions cut 2 bases from V and 9 bases from J, with 11 bases between. The CDR3 DNA reads as TGTGCCAGCAGTTACGAACTGTTGAGCATTCAGTACTTC. Its protein product is CASSYELLSIQYF.

This chain joins TRBV4-2 and TRBJ1-1; D unresolved. With 3 bases removed from V and 4 bases from J, the gap between germline ends came to 15 bases. Germline V gene sequence: CDR1 LGHNA, CDR2 YNFKEQ. The CDR3 spans 15 residues. The CDR3 DNA sequence: TGTGCCAGCAGCCACGCGCACGGGGTGGGCACTGAAGCTTTCTTT. Amino acid sequence: CASSHAHGVGTEAFF.

This rearrangement joins TRBV6-2 or TRBV6-3 to TRBJ2-5, with TRBD2 identical over 13 bases. This CDR3 comprises 17 residues. The germline CDR1 and CDR2 sequences are MNHEY and SVGEGT. V lost 4 bases and J lost 4; bases outside the gene matches: 9. This CDR3 reads CASSSLGLAGVLETQYF. The CDR3 region has the DNA TGTGCCAGCAGTTCCCTCGGACTAGCGGGGGTGCTAGAGACCCAGTACTTC.

The chain joins TRBV2 to TRBJ1-5; TRBD1 aligns across 7 bases. The V gene's germline CDR1 is SNHLY and CDR2 FYNNEI. V trimming: 8 bases; J trimming: 6 bases; junction bases outside the gene matches: 7. The CDR3 runs to 13 residues. As DNA, the CDR3 is TGTGCCAGCCGAGGGGGCGCGGGTCAGCCCCAGCATTTT. Translating it yields CASRGGAGQPQHF.

CDR3 DNA sequence: TGTGCCAGCTCACAACAAGGGACAGGGGGAGTCGAGACCCAGTACTTC. This translates into CASSQQGTGGVETQYF. The rearrangement links TRBV18 to TRBJ2-5; 11 nucleotides agree with TRBD1. The ends lost 4 bases at V and 5 bases at J; junction bases unmatched: 9. The CDR3 covers 16 residues. Per the germline V gene, CDR1 is KGHSH and CDR2 is LQKENI.

This clone has a handful of counts. V is TRBV9 and J is TRBJ1-1; 8 nucleotides match TRBD1. This CDR3 has 15 amino acids. CDR1 SGDLS and CDR2 YYNGEE come from the germline V gene. Losses at the gene ends were 2 bases for V and 5 bases for J; bases not matched to a gene: 8. Here the CDR3 reads CASSVQATGVTEAFF. In nucleotides, the CDR3 is TGTGCCAGCAGCGTGCAAGCGACAGGGGTTACTGAAGCTTTCTTT. Based on the CDR3 plus reference TRBV9 and TRBJ1-1, the full variable domain is DSGVTQTPKHLITATGQRVTLRCSPRSGDLSVYWYQQSLDQGLQFLIQYYNGEERAKGNILERFSAQQFPDLHSELNLSSLELGDSALYFCASSVQATGVTEAFFGQGTRLTVV.

This clone has a single count. V gene TRBV7-9 combines with J gene TRBJ2-5; 7 nucleotides match TRBD2. From germline, CDR1 is SEHNR and CDR2 FQNEAQ (reference sequence). The V gene end was trimmed by 8 bases and the J gene end by 5 bases; junction bases not matched to a gene: 11. This CDR3 is built from 14 residues. The CDR3 DNA reads TGTGCCAGCCTCTCGCCCGGGGGGTTGGAGACCCAGTACTTC. It yields the protein CASLSPGGLETQYF. The full variable domain, rest sourced from reference TRBV7-9 and TRBJ2-5, is DTGVSQNPRHKITKRGQNVTFRCDPISEHNRLYWYRQTLGQGPEFLTYFQNEAQLEKSRLLSDRFSAERPKGSFSTLEIQRTEQGDSAMYLCASLSPGGLETQYFGPGTRLLVL.

This rearrangement joins TRBV28 to TRBJ2-2; 9 bases are a match to TRBD2. The ends lost 8 bases at V and 0 bases at J; junction bases unmatched: 4. The CDR3 has 15 residues. Germline CDR1 is MDHEN and CDR2 is SYDVKM. CDR3 region: CASCSGSANTGELFF. CDR3 DNA: TGTGCCAGCTGTAGCGGGAGCGCGAACACCGGGGAGCTGTTTTTT.

This sequence joins TRBV6-5 and TRBJ2-5; maybe TRBD2 (6 bases). This CDR3 is 15 amino acids long. The V end lost 0 bases, the J end lost 4 bases, and 12 bases lay between the germline ends. Per germline, CDR1 MNHEY and CDR2 SVGAGI. Here the CDR3 DNA reads TGTGCCAGCAGTTACTCGGAGGGCTTTGTAGAGACCCAGTACTTC. Translation: CASSYSEGFVETQYF.

The CDR3 DNA sequence: TGTGCCACCAGTGAACGAGACAGGGCCTATGGCTACACCTTC. Its protein product is CATSERDRAYGYTF. This chain links TRBV24-1 with TRBJ1-2; 7 nucleotides align to TRBD1. Trimming took 4 bases from V and 4 from J; bases not matched to a gene: 5. The CDR3 is 14 residues long. In germline, CDR1 is KGHDR, CDR2 SFDVKD.

The V gene is TRBV11-1, the J gene TRBJ1-1, with TRBD1 matching over 8 bases. V lost 1 base and J lost 1; bases outside the gene matches: 5. The CDR3 has 16 residues. Germline values: CDR1 SGHAT, CDR2 FQDESV (reference sequence). The CDR3 protein is CASSLVRGRANTEAFF. The CDR3 region has the DNA TGTGCCAGCAGCTTAGTCAGGGGGCGAGCGAACACTGAAGCTTTCTTT.

The genes are TRBV6-2 or TRBV6-3 and TRBJ1-6; possible D gene TRBD1, 6 bases. V lost 6 bases, J lost 0 bases, and 15 bases lay in between. Per germline, CDR1 MNHEY and CDR2 SVGEGT. CDR3 length: 17 amino acids. This CDR3 is CASSPPQGSSYNSPLHF. CDR3 sequence (DNA): TGTGCCAGCAGCCCTCCCCAGGGGAGCTCCTATAATTCACCCCTCCACTTT.

This rearrangement joins TRBV5-4 to TRBJ2-3, with D maybe TRBD2 (7 bases). Germline V gene sequence: CDR1 SGHNT, CDR2 YYREEE (reference sequence). This CDR3 is built from 15 residues. V gave up 0 bases and J gave up 2 bases, with 10 bases separating them. The CDR3 coding sequence is TGTGCCAGCAGCTTGGGAGGGGGGGTCACAGATACGCAGTATTTT. Encoded protein: CASSLGGGVTDTQYF.

V and J are TRBV9 and TRBJ1-5, with 7 bases fitting TRBD1. V was pared by 5 bases and J by 4 bases, with 6 bases of the junction left unmatched. Per the germline V gene, CDR1 is SGDLS and CDR2 is YYNGEE. The CDR3 has 14 residues. CDR3 in DNA: TGTGCCAGCAGTAAGGACAGGCAGAATCAGCCCCAGCATTTT. Translating gives CASSKDRQNQPQHF. The full variable domain, in which reference TRBV9 and TRBJ1-5 provide the parts outside the CDR3, is DSGVTQTPKHLITATGQRVTLRCSPRSGDLSVYWYQQSLDQGLQFLIQYYNGEERAKGNILERFSAQQFPDLHSELNLSSLELGDSALYFCASSKDRQNQPQHFGDGTRLSIL.

The rearrangement joins TRBV6-5 to TRBJ2-1, with 10 bases that match TRBD2. The CDR3 loop spans 15 amino acids. J was trimmed by 10 bases and V by 2 bases; bases with no gene match: 8. From germline, CDR1 is MNHEY and CDR2 SVGAGI. The DNA for the CDR3 is TGTGCCAGCAGTTACGGGTCTAGCGGGAGCCACGAGCAGTTCTTC. Translated: CASSYGSSGSHEQFF.

The chain employs TRBV2 and TRBJ2-7, with 8 bases aligning to TRBD1. This CDR3 contains 12 residues. Trimming took 10 bases from V and 0 from J; bases not matched to a gene: 2. Germline CDR1 is SNHLY and CDR2 is FYNNEI. The CDR3 sequence is CAIGQGSYEQYF. The CDR3, as DNA: TGTGCCATTGGACAGGGCTCCTACGAGCAGTACTTC. Based on the CDR3 plus reference TRBV2 and TRBJ2-7, the full variable domain is EPEVTQTPSHQVTQMGQEVILRCVPISNHLYFYWYRQILGQKVEFLVSFYNNEISEKSEIFDDQFSVERPDGSNFTLKIRSTKLEDSAMYFCAIGQGSYEQYFGPGTRLTVT.

The rearrangement uses TRBV10-3 and TRBJ1-3; D remains unclear. The V and J ends lost 3 bases and 0 bases respectively, with 6 bases between them. Germline V lookup: CDR1 ENHRY, CDR2 SYGVKD. The CDR3 totals 14 residues. CDR3 protein: CAISEQTSGNTIYF. CDR3 nucleotides: TGTGCCATCAGTGAACAGACCTCTGGAAACACCATATATTTT.

The chain employs TRBV7-9 and TRBJ2-3, with 8 bases fitting TRBD2. Germline V lookup: CDR1 SEHNR, CDR2 FQNEAQ (reference sequence). The trim removed 5 bases at V and 0 bases at J, leaving 7 bases unmatched. The CDR3 has 16 residues. The CDR3 sequence is CASSQSASGSTDTQYF. CDR3 DNA: TGTGCCAGCAGCCAGTCTGCTAGCGGGAGCACAGATACGCAGTATTTT. Using reference TRBV7-9 and TRBJ2-3 for the parts outside the CDR3, the full variable domain is DTGVSQNPRHKITKRGQNVTFRCDPISEHNRLYWYRQTLGQGPEFLTYFQNEAQLEKSRLLSDRFSAERPKGSFSTLEIQRTEQGDSAMYLCASSQSASGSTDTQYFGPGTRLTVL.

V usage is TRBV6-5 and J usage is TRBJ2-7; D perhaps matches TRBD2 (6 bases). This CDR3 comprises 15 residues. The ends were cut back, 6 bases at V and 0 bases at J, with 15 bases in the middle. The germline V gene encodes CDR1 MNHEY and CDR2 SVGAGI. This CDR3 reads CASRPTSSSSYEQYF. The CDR3 DNA follows: TGTGCCAGCAGGCCGACTAGTTCCAGCTCCTACGAGCAGTACTTC.

In this sample, this clone is medium-sized. The chain couples TRBV12-3 or TRBV12-4 to TRBJ1-1; maybe TRBD1 (5 bases). The CDR3 extends over 11 amino acids. V was shortened by 2 bases and J by 12 bases, with 10 bases between the two germline ends. DNA for the CDR3: TGTGCCAGCAGTTTAACGGGGGTCACTTTCTTT. Its translation is CASSLTGVTFF.

The chain couples TRBV6-5 to TRBJ1-5; 8 nucleotides align to TRBD1. V shed 6 bases and J 9 bases; nucleotides not matched to a gene: 4. The germline V gene has CDR1 MNHEY and CDR2 SVGAGI. There are 12 residues in the CDR3. For the CDR3, the DNA is TGTGCCAGCAGCGGACAGGGTGGGCCCCAGCATTTT. Translated, it gives CASSGQGGPQHF.

This clone was counted between two and nine times. V is TRBV11-2 and J is TRBJ2-1, with D possibly TRBD2 on 6 matching bases. The germline gives CDR1 SGHAT, CDR2 FQNNGV. The CDR3 is made up of 16 amino acids. Trimming removed 2 bases from V and 1 base from J, with 12 bases in between. The CDR3 spells CASSLFIAVSYNEQFF. Written as DNA, the CDR3 is TGTGCCAGCAGCTTATTCATAGCGGTATCCTACAATGAGCAGTTCTTC.